One TCR beta chain is described in this entry. Under the authors' procedure: By means of reference gene primer amplification, nucleated cell counts were estimated. The method was immunoSEQ multiplex PCR; TCRdb's version includes in-frame clones alone and lacks a portion of them. V, J and clone size are taken as reported in that table, and D and trimming were inferred from the DNA itself. The top ten hold roughly 9.5% of the sample, which has 25,000 to 35,000 clones, about 89% seen once. The data stem from a study of blood T cell repertoires in COVID-19. Study-wide context: The origin of the acute and convalescent COVID-19 samples was the United States, Italy and Spain. The cDNA or gDNA used as material had been derived from T cells, B-cell-depleted T cells, or PBMCs.

The germline V and J ends were trimmed by 6 bases and 2 bases, with 8 bases remaining between them. Germline V gives CDR1 MDHEN, CDR2 SYDVKM. This CDR3 comprises 12 residues. The chain uses TRBV28 and TRBJ2-7; D is undetermined. The sequence came from a human donor with active COVID-19. The donor label of this sample is uncertain. Sequencing input: peripheral blood. DNA for the CDR3: TGTGCCAGCAGCCCCAGTCCCTACGAGCAGTACTTC. As protein: CASSPSPYEQYF.